The 32 T cell receptor beta chains listed next were all sequenced from one sample in a study of CD8+CD57+ T cells in acquired aplastic anemia (dated by TCRdb to the late 2010s). For sequencing, an Illumina HiSeq 2000 was employed. Genomic DNA served as template for TCR beta VDJ combination and CDR3 sequence profiling. TCRdb took the public reads, trimmed them with fastp at Q25, ran MiXCR for clone calling and kept in-frame beta chains. Rows are unified per CDR3 protein, each entry keeping the most common DNA and genes. Within this sample are about 160,000 distinct CDR3 sequences, with approximately 40% of them counted one time only. Over 0.95% of the sample comes from the top ten. Material for sequencing was sorted CD4+, CD8+, or CD8+CD57+ T cells (not recorded which) from PBMCs. The origin of the receptors is a human donor in good health.

The V call is TRBV29-1, the J call TRBJ2-2; D remains ambiguous. The germline gives CDR1 SQVTM, CDR2 ANQGSEA. The CDR3 loop spans 12 amino acids. Trimming left V 3 bases short and J 2 bases short, with 4 bases between. In DNA form, the CDR3 reads TGCAGCGTTGACACCAACACCGGGGAGCTGTTTTTT. This gives the protein CSVDTNTGELFF.

Ten or more counts support this clonotype. The chain recombines TRBV9 with TRBJ2-2; 7 positions agree with TRBD1. This CDR3 region has 19 residues. Trimming at V came to 4 bases and at J to 5 bases, leaving 20 bases not matched to a gene. Germline lookup yields CDR1 SGDLS and CDR2 YYNGEE. The CDR3 bases are TGTGCCAGCAGCCTCACACGGGTAGGGGGCGCGAGAGAGACCGGGGAGCTGTTTTTT. Encoded protein: CASSLTRVGGARETGELFF.

This clonotype was seen at least ten times. The chain combines TRBV7-9 with TRBJ1-2; TRBD1 might be the D (5 bases). Germline V gene data show CDR1 as SEHNR and CDR2 as FQNEAQ (reference sequence). Trimming shortened V by 5 bases and J by 8 bases, and 15 bases separated the two germline ends. This CDR3 has 13 amino acids. The CDR3 is CASSLFGRVGYTF. The DNA for the CDR3 is TGTGCCAGCAGCCTGTTTGGCAGGGTCGGCTACACCTTC.

This clonotype has a count of ten or more. The J gene is TRBJ1-1, the V gene TRBV14; TRBD1 agrees at 7 bases. Germline V gene sequence: CDR1 SGHDN, CDR2 FVKESK. The CDR3 runs to 13 residues. The ends lost 6 bases at V and 4 bases at J; junction bases unmatched: 5. CDR3 amino acids: CASSQQGSTEAFF. In DNA, the CDR3 is TGTGCCAGCAGTCAACAGGGGAGCACTGAAGCTTTCTTT.

In its sample, this clonotype was seen many times. This chain links TRBV6-1 with TRBJ1-2; tentatively, D is TRBD1 (6 bases). Germline loops: CDR1 MNHNS, CDR2 SASEGT. This CDR3 has 14 residues. The V and J ends lost 6 bases and 4 bases respectively, with 15 bases between them. The CDR3 sequence: CASSTPQGLYGYTF. The CDR3 DNA sequence: TGTGCCAGCAGCACCCCACAGGGCCTCTATGGCTACACCTTC.

A single count supports this clonotype. This could be a read error, since a much larger clone is one nucleotide away. The CDR3, as DNA: TGTGCCAGCAGTGCTGTGCAGGTTACCTCTGGAAACACCATGTATTTT. This codes for CASSAVQVTSGNTMYF. The genes are TRBV12-3 or TRBV12-4 and TRBJ1-3; no clear D gene. The length of the CDR3 is 16 residues.

In this sample, this clonotype turned up a few times. The chain links TRBV4-2 to TRBJ2-1; 14 positions agree with TRBD2. Germline loops: CDR1 LGHNA, CDR2 YNFKEQ. Unmatched junction bases numbered 7, after V lost 4 bases and J lost 2 bases. The CDR3 consists of 18 residues. The CDR3 DNA follows: TGTGCCAGCAGCCTAGGGACTAGCGGGAGATTAGCCTACAATGAGCAGTTCTTC. Amino acids: CASSLGTSGRLAYNEQFF.

This clonotype was seen many times. The chain is built from TRBV7-8 and TRBJ2-2; no clear D. The CDR3 runs to 15 residues. The germline V gene encodes CDR1 SGHVS and CDR2 FQNEAQ. The germline V and J ends were trimmed by 4 bases and 2 bases, with 11 bases remaining between them. The CDR3 region has the DNA TGTGCCAGCAGCTCAGCCACACAAAACACCGGGGAGCTGTTTTTT. Its protein product is CASSSATQNTGELFF.

This clonotype was recorded many times. The rearrangement links TRBV6-1 to TRBJ1-5; no definite D call. The V end was cut by 9 bases, the J end by 1 base, with 13 bases between. CDR1 is MNHNS and CDR2 is SASEGT in the germline V gene. CDR3 length: 14 amino acids. CDR3 region: CASGAPRSNQPQHF. As DNA, the CDR3 is TGTGCCAGTGGCGCTCCCCGCAGCAATCAGCCCCAGCATTTT.

This clonotype was seen only once. This chain connects TRBV7-1 to TRBJ2-2; D is possibly TRBD1 (6 bases). TRBV7-1 is known as an ORF, though its function is uncertain. The CDR3 sequence is 20 residues long. Trimming removed 3 bases at V and 0 bases at J, with 23 bases between. Written as DNA, the CDR3 is TGTGCCAGCAGCTCCCGACCAGGGGACGGAGAGTTCGCGAACACCGGGGAGCTGTTTTTT. Translation: CASSSRPGDGEFANTGELFF.

This chain uses TRBV14 with TRBJ1-1; D is unresolved. Germline CDR1 SGHDN, CDR2 FVKESK. V lost 5 bases and J lost 1, with 14 bases in between. The CDR3 is made up of 15 amino acids. The CDR3 DNA reads as TGTGCCAGCAGCAGCTTGACATCTGGGAACACTGAAGCTTTCTTT. It is translated as CASSSLTSGNTEAFF.

This clonotype occurred many times. This chain joins TRBV6-2 or TRBV6-3 and TRBJ2-7, with 7 bases aligning to TRBD1. The CDR3 totals 12 residues. V shed 8 bases and J 3 bases; nucleotides not matched to a gene: 4. Per germline, CDR1 MNHEY and CDR2 SVGEGT. This CDR3 is CASGTAGYEQYF. The CDR3 DNA sequence: TGTGCCAGCGGGACAGCAGGCTACGAGCAGTACTTC.

On this clonotype: A much larger clone is a single base away; this may be a read error. This CDR3 is CASSQGTSVVNEQFF. As DNA, the CDR3 is TGTGCCAGCAGTCAGGGGACTAGCGTCGTGAATGAGCAGTTCTTC. The rearrangement links TRBV23-1 to TRBJ2-1; 10 positions agree with TRBD2. TRBV23-1 is filed as an ORF, its function uncertain. The CDR3 runs 15 residues.

The chain links TRBV10-3 to TRBJ1-2, with 7 bases aligning to TRBD1. This CDR3 has 13 residues. The J segment lost 7 bases and the V segment lost 6 bases, leaving 8 bases of the junction unmatched. Per the germline V gene, CDR1 is ENHRY and CDR2 is SYGVKD. CDR3 in DNA: TGTGCCATCAGCGCCGGGACAGACTCTGGCTACACCTTC. Its translation: CAISAGTDSGYTF.

The rearrangement uses TRBV4-3 and TRBJ2-1; the D is unclear. Deletions cut 0 bases from V and 9 bases from J, with 12 bases between. This CDR3 has 14 amino acids. Germline V gene data show CDR1 as LGHNA and CDR2 as YSLEER. This CDR3 reads CASSQEDVYVEQFF. The CDR3 DNA follows: TGCGCCAGCAGCCAAGAAGACGTATATGTTGAGCAGTTCTTC.

The chain recombines TRBV7-4 with TRBJ2-5, with TRBD2 matching over 7 bases. The CDR3 length is 16 residues. J was trimmed by 4 bases and V by 6 bases; bases with no gene match: 14. Per germline, CDR1 SGHVT and CDR2 SQSDAQ. In nucleotides, the CDR3 is TGTGCCAGCAGATTATGGCCCGGCGGGAGTGTAGAGACCCAGTACTTC. Amino acid sequence: CASRLWPGGSVETQYF. The full variable domain, in which reference TRBV7-4 and TRBJ2-5 provide the parts outside the CDR3, is GAGVSQSPRYKVAKRGRDVALRCDSISGHVTLYWYRQTLGQGSEVLTYSQSDAQRDKSGRPSGRFSAERPERSVSTLKIQRTEQGDSAVYLCASRLWPGGSVETQYFGPGTRLLVL.

This rearrangement joins TRBV24-1 to TRBJ1-1; no firm D call. V lost 4 bases to trimming and J lost 10 bases, with 15 bases between them. CDR1 and CDR2 (germline): KGHDR, SFDVKD. This CDR3 is 13 amino acids long. The CDR3 sequence is CATSDGDPSGAFF. The CDR3, as DNA: TGTGCCACCAGTGACGGAGACCCTTCGGGAGCTTTCTTT.

This clonotype was counted ten times or more. This chain links TRBV5-1 with TRBJ2-1, with 7 bases that match TRBD2. The CDR3 extends over 15 amino acids. V lost 0 bases, J lost 4 bases, and 4 bases stayed unmatched. The germline V gene has CDR1 SGHRS and CDR2 YFSETQ. CDR3 sequence reads: CASSLVLAEYNEQFF. The CDR3 nucleotides read TGCGCCAGCAGCTTGGTTCTAGCGGAGTACAATGAGCAGTTCTTC. Variable domain in full (rest from reference TRBV5-1 and TRBJ2-1): KAGVTQTPRYLIKTRGQQVTLSCSPISGHRSVSWYQQTPGQGLQFLFEYFSETQRNKGNFPGRFSGRQFSNSRSEMNVSTLELGDSALYLCASSLVLAEYNEQFFGPGTRLTVL.

This chain links TRBV10-3 with TRBJ2-5; no reliable D call. Germline CDR1 is ENHRY and CDR2 is SYGVKD. The CDR3 contains 10 residues. Trimming removed 8 bases from V and 10 bases from J, with 11 bases in between. This CDR3 reads CAIGLKIQYF. CDR3 nucleotides: TGTGCCATCGGCCTGAAGATCCAGTACTTC.

The V and J genes are TRBV7-9 and TRBJ2-3, with D possibly matching TRBD1 (5 bases). V lost 3 bases to trimming and J lost 0 bases, with 7 bases between them. Germline assignment: CDR1 SEHNR and CDR2 FQNEAQ (reference sequence). This CDR3 has 14 residues. The CDR3 nucleotides are TGTGCCAGCAGCTTCAGGGTTAGCACAGATACGCAGTATTTT. Translating gives CASSFRVSTDTQYF.

Many counts were recorded for this clonotype. V and J are TRBV20-1 and TRBJ2-2, with a tentative D call TRBD2 (6 bases). Germline values: CDR1 DFQATT, CDR2 SNEGSKA (reference sequence). The CDR3 has 15 amino acids. Trimming took off 3 bases at V and 4 bases at J, with 15 bases between the two ends. The CDR3 DNA follows: TGCAGTGCTAGTCCCGGGACTGCGTTCACCGGGGAGCTGTTTTTT. It is translated as CSASPGTAFTGELFF.

The gene calls are TRBV19 and TRBJ1-6, with D uncertain. Trimming stripped 2 bases from V and 7 bases from J, with 9 bases between. CDR1 is LNHDA and CDR2 is SQIVND in the germline V gene (reference sequence). The CDR3 sequence is 14 residues long. The CDR3 loop is CASSIRTENSPLHF. The CDR3 coding sequence is TGTGCCAGTAGTATAAGGACGGAGAATTCACCCCTCCACTTT. Full variable domain (rest looked up from reference TRBV19 and TRBJ1-6): DGGITQSPKYLFRKEGQNVTLSCEQNLNHDAMYWYRQDPGQGLRLIYYSQIVNDFQKGDIAEGYSVSREKKESFPLTVTSAQKNPTAFYLCASSIRTENSPLHFGNGTRLTVT.

Points on this clonotype: An end of the junction does not agree with germline; a read error may underlie this. The chain combines TRBV25-1 with TRBJ2-1; 11 bases map to TRBD2. Looked up from germline, CDR1 is MGHDK and CDR2 is SYGVNS. This CDR3 spans 15 amino acids. CDR3 nucleotide sequence: TGTGCCAGTATATCTAGCGGGGGGACCTACACTGAGCAGTTCTTC. Its translation is CASISSGGTYTEQFF.

This clonotype was seen at least ten times. The chain links TRBV11-1 to TRBJ1-5; the D gene is possibly TRBD1 (6 bases). Germline values: CDR1 SGHAT, CDR2 FQDESV (reference sequence). The CDR3 consists of 18 residues. The V end lost 3 bases, the J end lost 3 bases, and 21 bases lay between the germline ends. The DNA for the CDR3 is TGTGCCAGCAGCTTTTATCACGGGGGCGGAGGTGACAATCAGCCCCAGCATTTT. Protein product: CASSFYHGGGGDNQPQHF. The entire variable domain, with the rest obtained from reference TRBV11-1 and TRBJ1-5, is as follows: EAEVAQSPRYKITEKSQAVAFWCDPISGHATLYWYRQILGQGPELLVQFQDESVVDDSQLPKDRFSAERLKGVDSTLKIQPAELGDSAMYLCASSFYHGGGGDNQPQHFGDGTRLSIL.

This clonotype was recorded a few times. Given a much more abundant clone one base away, this may be a read error. The rearrangement uses TRBV20-1 and TRBJ2-2, with TRBD2 matching 9 bases. This CDR3 contains 15 residues. The ends lost 6 bases at V and 1 base at J; junction bases unmatched: 6. Germline-derived CDR1 and CDR2 are DFQATT and SNEGSKA (reference sequence). CDR3 amino acids: CSAPVAGVNTGELFF. CDR3 coding DNA: TGCAGTGCACCTGTAGCGGGGGTGAACACCGGGGAGCTGTTTTTT.

This clonotype has ten or more counts. The chain joins TRBV6-6 to TRBJ1-1, with 7 bases that match TRBD1. With V trimmed by 2 bases and J by 1 base, 4 bases remained unmatched. The V gene's germline CDR1 is MNHNY and CDR2 SVGAGI (reference sequence). CDR3 length: 15 residues. The CDR3 nucleotides are TGTGCCAGCAGTTACCCGGGACAGCCGAACACTGAAGCTTTCTTT. Protein sequence: CASSYPGQPNTEAFF.

This clonotype showed up many times. Here the CDR3 omits its conserved ending phenylalanine or tryptophan, so a read error is the likely source. The DNA is left out, because the CDR3 cannot be placed on it with certainty; the CDR3 is given as TCRdb lists it. This CDR3 reads CASSLAPN. The rearrangement links TRBV7-9 to TRBJ2-1. Germline V CDR1 and CDR2: SEHNR, FQNEAQ (reference sequence). The CDR3 spans 8 amino acids, including both terminal residues.

The chain has TRBV10-2 and TRBJ2-3, with 12 bases identical to TRBD2. The J segment lost 3 bases and the V segment lost 8 bases, leaving 6 bases of the junction unmatched. Germline assignment: CDR1 WSHSY and CDR2 SAAADI. The CDR3 runs 15 residues. In nucleotides, the CDR3 is TGCGCCAGCCGACGACTAGCGGGGGATACAGATACGCAGTATTTT. Its protein product is CASRRLAGDTDTQYF.

This clonotype was detected only once. This chain connects TRBV11-2 to TRBJ2-1, with 11 bases fitting TRBD2. Germline assignment: CDR1 SGHAT and CDR2 FQNNGV. The CDR3 has 16 amino acids. After removal of 1 base from V and 7 bases from J, the junction contained 6 bases not matched to a gene. The CDR3 nucleotides read TGTGCCAGCAGCTTAGGTCGTCGACTAGCGGGGAATGAGCAGTTCTTC. This encodes CASSLGRRLAGNEQFF.

This clonotype was detected ten times or more. The rearrangement joins TRBV6-1 to TRBJ2-7, with D maybe TRBD1 (7 bases). There are 12 residues in the CDR3. V shed 8 bases and J shed 3 bases, with 11 bases lying between them. Per germline, CDR1 MNHNS and CDR2 SASEGT. The CDR3, as DNA: TGTGCCAGCCAGGGGGGAAACTACGAGCAGTACTTC. Its translation is CASQGGNYEQYF.

This clonotype occurred a few times. This chain uses TRBV27 with TRBJ1-1; D remains ambiguous. V gave up 4 bases and J gave up 4 bases, with 16 bases separating them. This CDR3 has 15 residues. Germline CDR1 is MNHEY and CDR2 is SMNVEV (reference sequence). CDR3 in amino acids: CASSSTPIYPTEAFF. The CDR3 DNA sequence: TGTGCCAGCAGTTCCACCCCAATATATCCCACTGAAGCTTTCTTT.

The chain uses TRBV24-1 and TRBJ1-3; D is ambiguous. The germline gives CDR1 KGHDR, CDR2 SFDVKD. Trimming cost V 3 bases and J 8 bases, with 7 bases left between them. This CDR3 is built from 12 residues. CDR3 sequence reads: CATSDNIDTIYF. The DNA of the CDR3 is TGTGCCACCAGTGATAATATCGACACCATATATTTT.